The sample holds many counts of the clone carrying this TCR beta chain. Antigen unknown. MiXCR was run by TCRdb on the 5' RACE reads, yielding one entry per CDR3 protein. The top ten hold 0.51% of the sample, which has more than 650,000 distinct CDR3 sequences, 12% seen once. This entry comes from a study of CD8 T cells in ankylosing spondylitis. V was trimmed by 3 bases and J by 6 bases, leaving 12 bases between them. CDR3 length: 14 residues. CDR1 and CDR2 from the germline V gene are LGHNA and YSLEER. Study findings and constraints: Roughly eight highly homologous variants made up a TCR beta motif that seemed to typify ankylosing spondylitis blood.

V is TRBV4-3 and J is TRBJ2-1, with D uncertain. The source material was blood, either unsorted or a sorted T cell fraction (not recorded which). This receptor was obtained from a male donor with ankylosing spondylitis. As DNA, the CDR3 is TGCGCCAGCAGCCATCCCGGAAACCCCAATGAGCAGTTCTTC. Its protein is CASSHPGNPNEQFF.